This TCR beta chain was identified in a study of blood T cell repertoires in COVID-19. TCRdb's table, derived via immunoSEQ multiplex PCR, lists solely in-frame clones and lacks some. Among some 140,000 clones, around 83% were seen once, and the ten largest hold less than 30%. The junction had 9 bases not matched to a gene; V was cut back by 1 base and J by 3 bases. CDR1 and CDR2 from the germline V gene are MGHRA and YSYEKL. The CDR3 has 17 residues. The chain links TRBV4-1 to TRBJ1-5; 7 bases align to TRBD1. The source material was peripheral blood. The receptor was derived from a woman in her sixties with acute or convalescent COVID-19. This CDR3 is CASSQVHRGRDNQPQHF. The CDR3 nucleotides read TGCGCCAGCAGCCAAGTCCATAGGGGGCGAGACAATCAGCCCCAGCATTTT.